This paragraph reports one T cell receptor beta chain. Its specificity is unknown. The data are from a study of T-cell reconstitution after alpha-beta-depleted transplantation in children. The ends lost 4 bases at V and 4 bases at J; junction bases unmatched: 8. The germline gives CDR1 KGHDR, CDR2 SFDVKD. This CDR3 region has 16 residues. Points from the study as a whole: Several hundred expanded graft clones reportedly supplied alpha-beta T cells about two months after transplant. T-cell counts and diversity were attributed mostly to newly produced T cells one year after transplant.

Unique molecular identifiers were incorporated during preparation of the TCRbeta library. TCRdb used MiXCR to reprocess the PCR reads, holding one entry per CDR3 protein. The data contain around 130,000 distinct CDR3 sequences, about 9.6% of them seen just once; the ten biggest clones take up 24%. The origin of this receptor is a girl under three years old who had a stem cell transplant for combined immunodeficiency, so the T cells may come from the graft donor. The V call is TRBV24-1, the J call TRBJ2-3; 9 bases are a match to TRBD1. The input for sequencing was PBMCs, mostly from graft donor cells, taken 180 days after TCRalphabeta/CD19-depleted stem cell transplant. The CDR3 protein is CATSEPDRGGPDTQYF. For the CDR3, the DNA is TGTGCCACCAGTGAACCGGACAGGGGCGGTCCAGATACGCAGTATTTT.